These 30 T cell receptor beta chains were sequenced from one sample in a study of T cell responses to AZD1222 COVID-19 vaccine. Profiling relied on immunoSEQ multiplex PCR, and the TCRdb table lists in-frame clones only, not all of them. The sample includes 90,000 to 150,000 clones, roughly nine tenths of them seen just once. This sample comprised peripheral blood, obtained 28 days after the second AZD1222 dose. The receptors were gathered from an adult who received the AZD1222 COVID-19 vaccine.

The chain couples TRBV19 to TRBJ2-3, with D perhaps matching TRBD1 or TRBD2 (5 bases each). The germline gives CDR1 LNHDA, CDR2 SQIVND (reference sequence). The V gene lost 0 bases and the J gene lost 0 bases, with 19 bases spanning the gap. This CDR3 is built from 19 residues. The CDR3 region is CASSIEGPGRPASTDTQYF. In DNA form, the CDR3 reads TGTGCCAGTAGTATAGAGGGACCAGGAAGACCCGCTAGCACAGATACGCAGTATTTT.

This clone was picked up a small number of times. V gene TRBV7-9 combines with J gene TRBJ1-1; tentatively, D is TRBD1 (5 bases). Germline V lookup: CDR1 SEHNR, CDR2 FQNEAQ (reference sequence). V shed 4 bases and J shed 1 base, with 13 bases lying between them. The CDR3 sequence is 15 residues long. As DNA, the CDR3 is TGTGCCAGCAGCTATCACGGGACGCCGAACACTGAAGCTTTCTTT. Amino acid sequence: CASSYHGTPNTEAFF.

The chain couples TRBV28 to TRBJ2-1, with 8 bases aligning to TRBD2. The CDR3 runs to 16 residues. In germline, CDR1 is MDHEN, CDR2 SYDVKM. With 3 bases clipped from V and 1 base from J, the junction kept 5 bases outside the gene matches. The CDR3 here is CASSFTGTRSYNEQFF. The DNA for the CDR3 is TGTGCCAGCAGTTTTACAGGGACTAGATCCTACAATGAGCAGTTCTTC. Drawing the rest from reference TRBV28 and TRBJ2-1, the complete variable domain is DVKVTQSSRYLVKRTGEKVFLECVQDMDHENMFWYRQDPGLGLRLIYFSYDVKMKEKGDIPEGYSVSREKKERFSLILESASTNQTSMYLCASSFTGTRSYNEQFFGPGTRLTVL.

This clone was counted once. This sequence joins TRBV7-9 and TRBJ1-6, with D unresolved. This CDR3 has 13 amino acids. Trimming took off 1 base at V and 13 bases at J, with 11 bases between the two ends. CDR1 is SEHNR, CDR2 FQNEAQ, per germline (reference sequence). CDR3 region: CASSLGEGTPLHF. The CDR3, as DNA: TGTGCCAGCAGCTTAGGAGAGGGAACGCCCCTCCACTTT.

This chain connects TRBV6-4 to TRBJ2-3, with TRBD2 identical over 7 bases. The V segment lost 3 bases and the J segment 2 bases; nucleotides outside the gene matches: 5. The CDR3 has 15 amino acids. CDR1 is MRHNA, CDR2 SNTAGT, per germline. Written as DNA, the CDR3 is TGTGCCAGCAGTGAAACCGGGGGGACCACAGATACGCAGTATTTT. As protein: CASSETGGTTDTQYF.

The chain links TRBV5-1 to TRBJ1-1; a weak D match, TRBD1 (5 bases). Trimming took 7 bases from V and 7 from J, leaving 14 bases between them. Germline CDR1 and CDR2: SGHRS and YFSETQ. The CDR3 runs to 12 residues. CDR3 amino acids: CASGGAVGEAFF. The CDR3 DNA sequence: TGCGCCAGCGGAGGGGCGGTTGGTGAAGCTTTCTTT.

The gene calls are TRBV2 and TRBJ1-5, with 9 nucleotides matching TRBD1. The CDR3 extends over 14 amino acids. V shed 2 bases, J shed 7 bases, and the junction held 3 bases outside the gene matches. Per germline, CDR1 SNHLY and CDR2 FYNNEI. The CDR3: CASSEWDRVQPQHF. The CDR3 region has the DNA TGTGCCAGCAGTGAATGGGACAGGGTCCAGCCCCAGCATTTT.

The chain links TRBV30 to TRBJ1-5; 8 nucleotides align to TRBD1. The CDR3 is made up of 13 amino acids. Per the germline V gene, CDR1 is GTSNPN and CDR2 is SVGIG (reference sequence). The V segment lost 6 bases and the J segment 4 bases; nucleotides outside the gene matches: 5. In DNA form, the CDR3 reads TGTGCCTGCACAGGGGGAAGGAATCAGCCCCAGCATTTT. Protein product: CACTGGRNQPQHF.

This clone appeared a single time. The V call is TRBV19, the J call TRBJ1-1; no clear D. Deletions cut 6 bases from V and 8 bases from J, with 13 bases between. Germline CDR1 is LNHDA and CDR2 is SQIVND (reference sequence). The CDR3 has 12 amino acids. CDR3 sequence (DNA): TGTGCCAGTAGCCAACCGCCGGGAGAAGCTTTCTTT. This codes for CASSQPPGEAFF.

The chain recombines TRBV28 with TRBJ1-1, with D maybe TRBD1 (6 bases). The germline V and J ends were trimmed by 2 bases and 0 bases, with 10 bases remaining between them. CDR3 length: 15 amino acids. The germline V gene has CDR1 MDHEN and CDR2 SYDVKM. The chain's CDR3 is CASSLGTRMNTEAFF. The CDR3 DNA follows: TGTGCCAGCAGTTTAGGGACACGGATGAACACTGAAGCTTTCTTT.

The V and J genes are TRBV11-3 and TRBJ2-1; TRBD1 aligns across 9 bases. CDR1 is SGHNT and CDR2 is YENEEA in the germline V gene. CDR3 length: 15 amino acids. V lost 5 bases to trimming and J lost 4 bases; unmatched junction nucleotides: 6. The CDR3 reads CASSIGDREYNEQFF. CDR3 DNA sequence: TGTGCCAGCAGCATAGGGGACAGGGAATACAATGAGCAGTTCTTC.

This clone has only a few counts. J is TRBJ2-2 and V is TRBV6-5; D uncertain. Germline V lookup: CDR1 MNHEY, CDR2 SVGAGI. The CDR3 loop spans 12 amino acids. V was shortened by 5 bases and J by 7 bases, with 8 bases between the two germline ends. The CDR3 protein is CASSRGVGELFF. Here the CDR3 DNA reads TGTGCCAGCAGTCGAGGTGTCGGGGAGCTGTTTTTT.

The rearrangement links TRBV13 to TRBJ2-3; D could derive from TRBD1 or TRBD2 (5 bases each). CDR3 length: 15 residues. CDR1 is PRHDT and CDR2 is FYEKMQ in the germline V gene (reference sequence). With 5 bases removed from V and 4 bases from J, the gap between germline ends came to 16 bases. The DNA for the CDR3 is TGTGCCAGCAGCCCCGATGGGGCGGGCGCAGATACGCAGTATTTT. It specifies CASSPDGAGADTQYF.

V is TRBV9 and J is TRBJ1-4; 8 bases agree with TRBD1. Germline CDR1 is SGDLS and CDR2 is YYNGEE. This CDR3 is built from 14 residues. Germline trimming cut 0 bases from V and 6 bases from J; bases unmatched to any gene: 1. CDR3: CASSVAGGYEKLFF. The CDR3, as DNA: TGTGCCAGCAGCGTAGCAGGGGGCTATGAAAAACTGTTTTTT.

This chain links TRBV6-5 with TRBJ1-2; possible D gene TRBD1, 6 bases. The CDR3 has 13 amino acids. Germline V gene lookup returns CDR1 MNHEY and CDR2 SVGAGI. The V and J ends lost 6 bases and 3 bases respectively, with 11 bases between them. The CDR3 DNA is TGTGCCAGCAGCAGAGGGGGTGACTATGGCTACACCTTC. Translated: CASSRGGDYGYTF.

The V call is TRBV18, the J call TRBJ2-7; TRBD1 aligns across 7 bases. With V trimmed by 2 bases and J by 2 bases, 3 bases remained unmatched. CDR3 length: 14 residues. Germline CDR1 reads KGHSH; CDR2 reads LQKENI. The CDR3 DNA is TGTGCCAGCTCACCATGGGACAGAGCCTACGAGCAGTACTTC. This codes for CASSPWDRAYEQYF.

The chain has TRBV12-5 and TRBJ1-5; the match to TRBD1 covers 7 bases. V was clipped by 6 bases and J by 3 bases; unmatched bases: 8. Germline-derived CDR1 and CDR2 are LGHNT and FRNRAP. The CDR3 loop spans 15 amino acids. The CDR3 protein is CASGVDRQYNQPQHF. Written as DNA, the CDR3 is TGTGCTAGTGGCGTGGACAGGCAATACAATCAGCCCCAGCATTTT. Full variable domain (rest looked up from reference TRBV12-5 and TRBJ1-5): DARVTQTPRHKVTEMGQEVTMRCQPILGHNTVFWYRQTMMQGLELLAYFRNRAPLDDSGMPKDRFSAEMPDATLATLKIQPSEPRDSAVYFCASGVDRQYNQPQHFGDGTRLSIL.

The chain is built from TRBV5-8 and TRBJ1-2; D gene ambiguous. The CDR3 consists of 15 residues. The germline CDR1 and CDR2 sequences are SGHTS and YDEGEE. The V end was cut by 4 bases, the J end by 5 bases, with 18 bases between. This CDR3 reads CASSPPVRRLYGYTF. CDR3 bases: TGTGCCAGCAGCCCCCCAGTACGGAGACTTTATGGCTACACCTTC. The variable domain in full, with the rest retrieved from reference TRBV5-8 and TRBJ1-2, is EAGVTQSPTHLIKTRGQQATLRCSPISGHTSVYWYQQALGLGLQFLLWYDEGEERNRGNFPPRFSGRQFPNYSSELNVNALELEDSALYLCASSPPVRRLYGYTFGSGTRLTVV.

The chain uses TRBV2 and TRBJ1-1; the D gene is possibly TRBD1 (5 bases). The ends were cut back, 4 bases at V and 4 bases at J, with 16 bases in the middle. Germline V lookup: CDR1 SNHLY, CDR2 FYNNEI. CDR3 size: 15 residues. The CDR3 protein is CASSVEGAKGTEAFF. The DNA for the CDR3 is TGTGCCAGCAGTGTCGAAGGGGCCAAAGGCACTGAAGCTTTCTTT.

V gene TRBV12-3 or TRBV12-4 combines with J gene TRBJ2-5; D is unclear. The CDR3 contains 13 residues. Trimming removed 6 bases at V and 3 bases at J, with 11 bases between. CDR3 nucleotides: TGTGCCAGCAGCCTTGGGCCGGAAGAGACCCAGTACTTC. This translates into CASSLGPEETQYF.

The table lists this clone with a count of one. V usage is TRBV6-2 or TRBV6-3 and J usage is TRBJ2-5; D unclear. V was pared by 2 bases and J by 4 bases, with 14 bases between. This CDR3 has 15 amino acids. Germline CDR1 reads MNHEY; CDR2 reads SVGEGT. The CDR3 loop is CASSYLNLPPETQYF. The CDR3 nucleotides read TGTGCCAGCAGTTACCTGAACCTTCCCCCAGAGACCCAGTACTTC.

This clone was counted a single time. The chain links TRBV30 to TRBJ1-6; D is uncertain. With 0 bases removed from V and 7 bases from J, the gap between germline ends came to 10 bases. This CDR3 has 14 amino acids. Looked up from germline, CDR1 is GTSNPN and CDR2 is SVGIG (reference sequence). CDR3: CAWSVGQPNSPLHF. The CDR3 nucleotides are TGTGCCTGGAGTGTAGGGCAGCCAAATTCACCCCTCCACTTT.

The CDR3 sequence: CASSGEDRAYEQYF. In DNA form, the CDR3 reads TGCGCCAGCAGTGGTGAGGACAGGGCCTACGAGCAGTACTTC. V usage is TRBV5-1 and J usage is TRBJ2-7; 8 bases fit TRBD1. V lost 5 bases and J lost 2; bases outside the gene matches: 6. This CDR3 contains 14 residues. Germline CDR1 and CDR2: SGHRS and YFSETQ.

The chain has TRBV6-1 and TRBJ2-3, with no clear D. The CDR3 length is 14 residues. Germline V CDR1 and CDR2: MNHNS, SASEGT. V was clipped by 6 bases and J by 0 bases, with 10 bases between them. The CDR3 DNA is TGTGCCAGCAGGACATATGATAGCACAGATACGCAGTATTTT. Translating gives CASRTYDSTDTQYF.

This chain joins TRBV3-1 (or the pseudogene TRBV3-2) and TRBJ2-5; possibly TRBD2 for D (7 bases). Germline V gene lookup returns CDR1 LGHDT and CDR2 YNNKEL (reference sequence). CDR3 length equals 14 residues. V lost 4 bases and J 5 bases, leaving 14 bases between the germline ends. The CDR3 DNA follows: TGTGCCAGCAGCCCCCGGGGGGCCGGGGAGACCCAGTACTTC. Its translation: CASSPRGAGETQYF.

The chain couples TRBV15 to TRBJ1-2; TRBD1 might be the D (6 bases). Trimming pared 0 bases from V and 4 bases from J, leaving 9 bases between. The CDR3 loop spans 14 amino acids. Germline V gene data show CDR1 as LNHNV and CDR2 as YYDKDF (reference sequence). The CDR3 spells CATSRDLGAYGYTF. In nucleotides, the CDR3 is TGTGCCACCAGCAGAGATCTGGGGGCCTATGGCTACACCTTC.

V is TRBV5-1 and J is TRBJ2-4; 7 bases fit TRBD2. Per germline, CDR1 SGHRS and CDR2 YFSETQ. Trimming at V came to 0 bases and at J to 2 bases, leaving 2 bases not matched to a gene. The CDR3 has 15 residues. The chain's CDR3 is CASSLDGGTKNIQYF. The CDR3 nucleotides are TGCGCCAGCAGCTTGGACGGGGGGACCAAAAACATTCAGTACTTC.

This clone was recorded a few times. J is TRBJ1-5 and V is TRBV10-1; D perhaps matches TRBD1 (5 bases). Germline V gives CDR1 WNHNN, CDR2 SYGVQD (reference sequence). This CDR3 is built from 16 residues. The V and J ends lost 1 base and 5 bases respectively, with 15 bases between them. In DNA form, the CDR3 reads TGCGCCAGCAGTGAGTACAGGACTTTTAACGATCAGCCCCAGCATTTT. Translating it yields CASSEYRTFNDQPQHF.

The chain links TRBV12-3 or TRBV12-4 to TRBJ1-1; TRBD1 is a possible D gene (5 bases). V was cut by 4 bases and J by 4 bases, with 10 bases left in between. The CDR3 extends over 13 amino acids. CDR3 sequence reads: CASSSGPGTEAFF. The CDR3 bases are TGTGCCAGCAGTTCAGGGCCGGGCACTGAAGCTTTCTTT.

Details on this clone: A junction boundary mismatches the germline segment, possibly from a read error. The genes are TRBV7-7 and TRBJ2-3, with 8 nucleotides matching TRBD2. The CDR3 is 15 residues long. Looked up from germline, CDR1 is SSHAT and CDR2 is FNYEAQ (reference sequence). The CDR3 coding sequence is TGTGCTAGCAGCTTAGGTCGGGGGGGGCCCGATACGCAGTATTTT. This gives the protein CASSLGRGGPDTQYF.